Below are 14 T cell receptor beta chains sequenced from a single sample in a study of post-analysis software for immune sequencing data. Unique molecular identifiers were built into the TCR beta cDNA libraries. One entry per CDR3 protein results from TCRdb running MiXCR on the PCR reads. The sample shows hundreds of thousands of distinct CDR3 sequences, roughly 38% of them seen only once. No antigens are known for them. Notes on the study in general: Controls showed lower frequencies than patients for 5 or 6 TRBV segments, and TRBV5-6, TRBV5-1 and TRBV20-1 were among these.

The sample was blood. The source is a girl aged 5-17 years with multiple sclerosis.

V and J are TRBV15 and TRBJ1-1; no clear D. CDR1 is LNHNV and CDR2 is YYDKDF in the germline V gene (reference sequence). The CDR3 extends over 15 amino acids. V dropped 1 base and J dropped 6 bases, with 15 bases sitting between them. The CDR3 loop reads CATSRGGPGGPEAFF. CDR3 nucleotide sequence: TGTGCCACCAGCAGAGGTGGCCCCGGAGGGCCTGAAGCTTTCTTT.

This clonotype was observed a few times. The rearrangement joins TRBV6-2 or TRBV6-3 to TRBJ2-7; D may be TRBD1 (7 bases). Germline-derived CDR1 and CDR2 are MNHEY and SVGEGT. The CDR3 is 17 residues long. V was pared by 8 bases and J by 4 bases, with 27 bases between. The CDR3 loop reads CASHRTILGTDPYEQYF. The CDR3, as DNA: TGTGCCAGCCATAGGACTATTCTCGGGACAGACCCTTACGAGCAGTACTTC.

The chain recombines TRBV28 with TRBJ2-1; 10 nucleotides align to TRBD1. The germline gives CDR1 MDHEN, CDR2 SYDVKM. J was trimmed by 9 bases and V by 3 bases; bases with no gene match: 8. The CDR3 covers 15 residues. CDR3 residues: CASSLPRQGAREQFF. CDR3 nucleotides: TGTGCCAGCAGTTTGCCGAGACAGGGGGCACGTGAGCAGTTCTTC. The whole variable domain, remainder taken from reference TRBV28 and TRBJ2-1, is DVKVTQSSRYLVKRTGEKVFLECVQDMDHENMFWYRQDPGLGLRLIYFSYDVKMKEKGDIPEGYSVSREKKERFSLILESASTNQTSMYLCASSLPRQGAREQFFGPGTRLTVL.

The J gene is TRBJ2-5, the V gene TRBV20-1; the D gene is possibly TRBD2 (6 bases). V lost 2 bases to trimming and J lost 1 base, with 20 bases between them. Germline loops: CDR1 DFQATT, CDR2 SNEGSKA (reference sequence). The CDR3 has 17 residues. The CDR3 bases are TGCAGTGCTAGACCTTTCACTTCCGGACTATCCCAAGAGACCCAGTACTTC. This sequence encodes CSARPFTSGLSQETQYF.

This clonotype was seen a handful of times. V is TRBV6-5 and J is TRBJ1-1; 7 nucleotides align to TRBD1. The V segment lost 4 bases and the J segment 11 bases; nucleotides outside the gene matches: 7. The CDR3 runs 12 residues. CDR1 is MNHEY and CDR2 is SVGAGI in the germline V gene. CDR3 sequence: CASSSTGQRAFF. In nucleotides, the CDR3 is TGTGCCAGCAGTTCTACGGGACAGCGGGCTTTCTTT.

CDR3 loop: CASRPGLAAQYF. The CDR3, as DNA: TGTGCAAGTCGCCCCGGACTAGCGGCGCAGTATTTT. The chain joins TRBV12-2 to TRBJ2-3; the DNA was not compared with TRBD2, the D call given in the table. TRBV12-2 is noted as a pseudogene. The length of the CDR3 is 12 residues.

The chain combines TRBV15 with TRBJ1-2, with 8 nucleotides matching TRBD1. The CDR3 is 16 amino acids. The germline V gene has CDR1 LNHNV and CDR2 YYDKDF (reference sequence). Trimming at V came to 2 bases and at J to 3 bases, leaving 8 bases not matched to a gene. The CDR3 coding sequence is TGTGCCACCAGCAGACAGATACAGGGGGACTACTATGGCTACACCTTC. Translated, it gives CATSRQIQGDYYGYTF.

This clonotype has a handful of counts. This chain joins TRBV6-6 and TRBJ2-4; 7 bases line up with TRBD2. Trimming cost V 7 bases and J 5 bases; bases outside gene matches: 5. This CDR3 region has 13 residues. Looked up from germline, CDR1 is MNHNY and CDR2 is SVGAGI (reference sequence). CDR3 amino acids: CASTTAGENIQYF. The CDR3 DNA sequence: TGTGCCAGCACTACTGCGGGGGAAAACATTCAGTACTTC.

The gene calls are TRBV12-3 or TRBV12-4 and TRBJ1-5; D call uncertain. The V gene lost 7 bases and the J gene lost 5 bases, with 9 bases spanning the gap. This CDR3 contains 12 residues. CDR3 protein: CASTEGYQPQHF. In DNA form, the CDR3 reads TGTGCCAGCACCGAAGGTTATCAGCCCCAGCATTTT.

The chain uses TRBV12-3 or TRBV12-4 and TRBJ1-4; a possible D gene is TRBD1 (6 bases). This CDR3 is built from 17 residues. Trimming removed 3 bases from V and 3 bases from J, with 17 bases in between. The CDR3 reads CASSFNTGRGSNEKLFF. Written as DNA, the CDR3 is TGTGCCAGCAGTTTCAACACCGGGAGGGGGTCTAATGAAAAACTGTTTTTT.

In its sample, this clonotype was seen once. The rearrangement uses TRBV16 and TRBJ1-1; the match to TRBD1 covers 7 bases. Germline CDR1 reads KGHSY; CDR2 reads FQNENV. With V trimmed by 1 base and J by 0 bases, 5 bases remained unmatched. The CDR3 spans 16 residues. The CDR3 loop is CASSQLGTGVNTEAFF. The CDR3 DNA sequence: TGTGCCAGCAGCCAATTGGGTACAGGGGTGAACACTGAAGCTTTCTTT.

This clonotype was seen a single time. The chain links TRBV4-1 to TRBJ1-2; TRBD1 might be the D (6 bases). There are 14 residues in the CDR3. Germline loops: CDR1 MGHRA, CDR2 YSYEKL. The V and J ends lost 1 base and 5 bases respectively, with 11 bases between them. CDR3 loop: CASSQVAGEYGYTF. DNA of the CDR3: TGCGCCAGCAGCCAAGTGGCAGGGGAATATGGCTACACCTTC.

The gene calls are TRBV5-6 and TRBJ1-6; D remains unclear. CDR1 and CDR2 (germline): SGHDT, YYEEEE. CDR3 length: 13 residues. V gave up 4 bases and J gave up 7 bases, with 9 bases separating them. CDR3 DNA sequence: TGTGCCAGCAGCCCACGTCAGAATTCACCCCTCCACTTT. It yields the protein CASSPRQNSPLHF.

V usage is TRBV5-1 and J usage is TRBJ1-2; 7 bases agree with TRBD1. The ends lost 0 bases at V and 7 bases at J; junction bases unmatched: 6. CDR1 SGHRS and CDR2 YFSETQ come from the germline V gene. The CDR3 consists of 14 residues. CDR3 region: CASSLATGDVGYTF. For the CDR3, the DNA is TGCGCCAGCAGCTTGGCCACAGGGGACGTTGGCTACACCTTC.